This is a list of T cell receptor beta chains from one sample in a study of metastatic and nonmetastatic thyroid tumors. TCRdb redid the clone calls on the PCR reads using MiXCR. This sample has roughly 64,000 clones, with more than 3.5% found just once. Sequenced material: blood. Source of these receptors: a female donor with papillary thyroid cancer or a benign thyroid nodule (not recorded which). Some clones in this sample may be carry-over from other donors' samples. Each CDR3 is given with its conserved first and last residue. The D gene is left open where the match is weak. Clone size is given for some rows only: seen once, a few or many times, or a class if the clone is expanded.

D gene,V gene,clone size,J gene,CDR3 protein,CDR3 DNA
NA,TRBV7-3,many,TRBJ1-6,CASSLNAGGNSPLHF,TGTGCCAGCAGCTTAAACGCCGGGGGGAATTCACCCCTCCACTTT
TRBD1,TRBV20-1,NA,TRBJ1-1,CSAAQGGGKNTEAFF,TGCAGTGCCGCACAGGGGGGTGGGAAGAACACTGAAGCTTTCTTT
NA,TRBV28,few,TRBJ1-2,CASSPAGNYGYTF,TGTGCCAGCAGTCCGGCAGGGAACTATGGCTACACCTTC
NA,TRBV6-1,many,TRBJ1-1,CASREGGDTEAFF,TGTGCCAGCAGGGAGGGGGGGGACACTGAAGCTTTCTTT
NA,TRBV24-1,NA,TRBJ1-2,CATSDRAGVGGYTF,TGTGCCACCAGTGACCGTGCAGGGGTGGGTGGCTACACCTTC
NA,TRBV6-1,medium-sized,TRBJ2-2,CASSVRGRDTGELFF,TGTGCCAGCAGTGTCAGGGGGAGGGACACCGGGGAGCTGTTTTTT
NA,TRBV5-1,many,TRBJ2-7,CASSPGIFSGTAPGEQYF,TGCGCCAGCAGCCCGGGTATATTTTCTGGGACGGCCCCCGGCGAGCAGTACTTC
TRBD1,TRBV28,many,TRBJ1-6,CASSLQGAGNSPLHF,TGTGCCAGCAGTCTACAGGGGGCAGGTAATTCACCCCTCCACTTT
NA,TRBV6-1,medium-sized,TRBJ2-1,CASRLDRYNEQFF,TGTGCCAGCAGACTGGACAGATACAATGAGCAGTTCTTC
TRBD1,TRBV5-1,few,TRBJ2-3,CASSLTGGRDTQYF,TGCGCCAGCAGCTTGACAGGGGGCCGGGATACGCAGTATTTT
NA,TRBV6-4,NA,TRBJ1-1,CASSVDRGTEAFF,TGTGCCAGCAGTGTGGACCGGGGCACTGAAGCTTTCTTT
TRBD2,TRBV6-1,few,TRBJ2-6,CASSLTSGRAGANVLTF,TGTGCCAGCAGCCTCACTAGCGGGAGGGCTGGGGCCAACGTCCTGACTTTC
NA,TRBV24-1,few,TRBJ1-5,CATSLPGAQPQHF,TGTGCCACCAGTCTGCCTGGGGCGCAGCCCCAGCATTTT
NA,TRBV6-1,many,TRBJ2-2,CASSRGGTNTGELFF,TGTGCCAGCAGTAGAGGGGGTACGAACACCGGGGAGCTGTTTTTT
NA,TRBV3-1,few,TRBJ2-3,CASSQDMGARDTHYF,TGTGCCAGCAGCCAAGATATGGGGGCGCGGGATACGCATTATTTT
TRBD1,TRBV18,many,TRBJ1-2,CASSPTTGGDYGYTF,TGTGCCAGCTCACCGACGACAGGGGGCGATTATGGCTACACCTTC
NA,TRBV19,NA,TRBJ1-2,CASSRTAGNYGYTF,TGTGCCAGTAGTCGGACGGCCGGTAACTATGGCTACACCTTC
NA,TRBV5-1,few,TRBJ2-7,CASSSASTAHGIYEQYF,TGCGCCAGCAGCTCAGCCTCGACAGCACATGGGATCTACGAGCAGTACTTC
NA,TRBV2,many,TRBJ2-7,CASNGGIYSYEQYF,TGTGCCAGCAATGGCGGGATCTACTCCTACGAGCAGTACTTC
NA,TRBV24-1,few,TRBJ2-3,CATSGSLSTDTQYF,TGTGCCACCAGTGGATCCCTAAGCACAGATACGCAGTATTTT
NA,TRBV15,few,TRBJ1-1,CATSRILHTEAFF,TGTGCCACCAGCAGAATTCTCCACACTGAAGCTTTCTTT
NA,TRBV3-1,many,TRBJ1-5,CASSPNSGYQPQHF,TGTGCCAGCAGCCCGAACAGCGGTTATCAGCCCCAGCATTTT
NA,TRBV6-1,many,TRBJ1-3,CASLRTGNTIYF,TGTGCCAGCTTACGGACTGGAAACACCATATATTTT
NA,TRBV29-1,NA,TRBJ2-5,CSHKTSQETQYF,TGCAGCCACAAAACGAGCCAAGAGACCCAGTACTTC
NA,TRBV14,many,TRBJ1-1,CASSRQLGQEAFF,TGTGCCAGCAGCCGCCAATTAGGACAGGAAGCTTTCTTT
NA,TRBV6-1,NA,TRBJ2-7,CASSKQFWEQYF,TGTGCCAGCAGTAAACAGTTCTGGGAGCAGTACTTC
NA,TRBV5-5,many,TRBJ1-3,CASSLEGRAAGNTIYF,TGTGCCAGCAGCTTGGAGGGGCGGGCGGCTGGAAACACCATATATTTT
NA,TRBV20-1,NA,TRBJ2-1,CSARRPGTNYSELFF,TGCAGTGCTAGACGACCCGGGACAAATTACAGTGAGCTGTTCTTC
NA,TRBV3-1,few,TRBJ1-4,CASSPGGLTGEKLFF,TGTGCCAGCAGCCCCGGGGGCCTCACGGGAGAAAAACTGTTTTTT
NA,TRBV24-1,many,TRBJ1-2,CATSDRQRYGYTF,TGTGCCACCAGTGATCGACAGCGCTATGGCTACACCTTC
NA,TRBV19,NA,TRBJ1-1,CASTTTGNTEAFF,TGTGCCAGTACCACCACAGGGAACACTGAAGCTTTCTTT
NA,TRBV7-2,few,TRBJ1-1,CASSLVAWNTEAFF,TGTGCCAGCAGCTTAGTTGCGTGGAACACTGAAGCTTTCTTT
TRBD2,TRBV20-1,many,TRBJ2-5,CSARVAGGQEQETQYF,TGCAGTGCTAGAGTAGCGGGAGGCCAAGAACAAGAGACCCAGTACTTC
TRBD1,TRBV9,many,TRBJ2-3,CASSGGTGRPSTDTQYF,TGTGCCAGCAGCGGCGGGACAGGGCGTCCTAGCACAGATACGCAGTATTTT
TRBD1,TRBV4-1,many,TRBJ1-2,CASSPDRNINYGYTF,TGCGCCAGCAGCCCGGACAGGAATATCAACTATGGCTACACCTTC
TRBD1,TRBV12-3/TRBV12-4,NA,TRBJ2-7,CASSPGQYEQYF,TGTGCCAGCAGCCCGGGACAGTACGAGCAGTACTTC
TRBD1,TRBV5-6,many,TRBJ2-7,CASSSDDRGLYEQYF,TGTGCCAGCAGCTCGGACGACAGGGGCCTCTACGAGCAGTACTTC
NA,TRBV6-1,many,TRBJ2-1,CATEFSSEQFF,TGTGCCACCGAATTCAGCAGTGAGCAGTTCTTC
NA,TRBV6-1,many,TRBJ2-3,CASSPRGQSTDTQYF,TGTGCCAGCAGTCCCCGTGGACAGAGCACAGATACGCAGTATTTT
TRBD1,TRBV19,many,TRBJ2-3,CASSRGQGADTQYF,TGTGCCAGTAGTAGGGGACAGGGGGCAGATACGCAGTATTTT
TRBD2,TRBV6-1,many,TRBJ2-7,CASSEALGSGGYEQYF,TGTGCCAGCAGTGAAGCGTTGGGTTCGGGGGGGTACGAGCAGTACTTC
TRBD1,TRBV19,medium-sized,TRBJ1-5,CASSKDRAIWQPQHF,TGTGCCAGTAGTAAGGACAGGGCGATTTGGCAGCCCCAGCATTTT
TRBD2,TRBV11-2,NA,TRBJ2-3,CASSLGGGPGTQYF,TGTGCCAGCAGCTTAGGGGGAGGGCCTGGTACGCAGTATTTT
TRBD1,TRBV19,many,TRBJ2-7,CASSPRQGSYEQYF,TGTGCCAGTAGTCCGAGACAGGGCTCCTACGAGCAGTACTTC
NA,TRBV7-2,NA,TRBJ2-7,CASSQRTEEQYF,TGTGCCAGCAGCCAACGGACTGAGGAGCAGTACTTC
NA,TRBV20-1,many,TRBJ2-4,CSAKPTGAKNIQYF,TGCAGTGCTAAACCGACAGGAGCCAAAAACATTCAGTACTTC
NA,TRBV6-1,many,TRBJ1-5,CASSSRSGGNQPQHF,TGTGCCAGCAGCTCACGATCCGGTGGCAATCAGCCCCAGCATTTT
TRBD1,TRBV7-8,many,TRBJ1-6,CASSSEDRGFNSPLHF,TGTGCCAGCAGCTCCGAAGACAGGGGCTTTAATTCACCCCTCCACTTT
NA,TRBV12-3/TRBV12-4,many,TRBJ1-6,CASSFGGQAPLHF,TGTGCCAGCAGTTTTGGCGGACAAGCACCCCTCCACTTT
TRBD2,TRBV3-1,NA,TRBJ2-3,CASSQLAGGPADTQYF,TGTGCCAGCAGCCAACTAGCGGGAGGGCCCGCAGATACGCAGTATTTT
NA,TRBV15,many,TRBJ1-1,CATSREPNSNTEAFF,TGTGCCACCAGCAGAGAACCAAACTCGAACACTGAAGCTTTCTTT
TRBD2,TRBV15,NA,TRBJ2-7,CATSRDTSGSLGTYEQYF,TGTGCCACCAGCAGAGATACTAGCGGGAGTCTTGGGACCTACGAGCAGTACTTC
TRBD1,TRBV2,few,TRBJ2-5,CASKGASQETQYF,TGTGCCAGCAAGGGGGCGAGCCAAGAGACCCAGTACTTC
NA,TRBV6-1,many,TRBJ1-4,CASSEALGRASANEKLFF,TGTGCCAGCAGTGAAGCATTGGGGCGGGCTTCGGCTAATGAAAAACTGTTTTTT
NA,TRBV5-1,many,TRBJ2-5,CASSGGGETQYF,TGCGCCAGCAGCGGGGGCGGCGAGACCCAGTACTTC
NA,TRBV25-1,NA,TRBJ2-1,CASSDLNNEQFF,TGTGCCAGCAGTGACCTCAACAATGAGCAGTTCTTC